Listed below are T cell receptor beta chains from one sample, sequenced in a study of shared clonotypes between healthy human individuals. The table came from immunoSEQ multiplex PCR; TCRdb's copy has only in-frame clones and leaves some out. The data show 2,500,000 or so clones, under 95% seen once. The sample consisted of naive CD4+ T cells from PBMCs. The receptor set was obtained from a man in his late teens or twenties in good health. Some clones in this sample may be carry-over from other donors' samples. The CDR3 runs from the conserved cysteine through the conserved F or W. D genes are given only for firm matches. The size of a clone is reported for some rows only, either as once, few or many, or as a class for expanded clones.

v_call: TRBV28
j_call: TRBJ2-3
clone_size: NA
d_call: NA
cdr3_nt: TGTGCCAGCAGGAGTAGAGCTAGCACAGATACGCAGTATTTT
cdr3_aa: CASRSRASTDTQYF

v_call: TRBV18
j_call: TRBJ2-2
clone_size: few
d_call: NA
cdr3_nt: TGTGCCAGCTCCAACACCGGGGAGCTGTTTTTT
cdr3_aa: CASSNTGELFF

v_call: TRBV28
j_call: TRBJ2-2
clone_size: NA
d_call: NA
cdr3_nt: TGTGCCAGCACCCGCAGGGGACAGAACACCGGGGAGCTGTTTTTT
cdr3_aa: CASTRRGQNTGELFF

v_call: TRBV2
j_call: TRBJ2-7
clone_size: NA
d_call: NA
cdr3_nt: TGTGCCAGCAGTGAAGTTGAGTACGAGCAGTACTTC
cdr3_aa: CASSEVEYEQYF

v_call: TRBV9
j_call: TRBJ2-7
clone_size: NA
d_call: TRBD1
cdr3_nt: TGTGCCAGCACCATACCCCAGGAGGACAGGGGGCACGAGCAGTACTTC
cdr3_aa: CASTIPQEDRGHEQYF

v_call: TRBV28
j_call: TRBJ2-7
clone_size: NA
d_call: TRBD2
cdr3_nt: TGTGCCAGCAGAACGGCGGCAGGGAAGGGGAGCGGGACGAGCTCCTACGAGCAGTACTTC
cdr3_aa: CASRTAAGKGSGTSSYEQYF

v_call: TRBV10-1
j_call: TRBJ2-7
clone_size: NA
d_call: TRBD2
cdr3_nt: TGCGCCAGCAGGGCCGGGGCTAGCGGATCCTACGAGCAGTACTTC
cdr3_aa: CASRAGASGSYEQYF

v_call: TRBV5-1
j_call: TRBJ1-1
clone_size: NA
d_call: NA
cdr3_nt: TGCGCCAGCAGCCCCGGAGGGGTGGCAGCTGAAGCTTTCTTT
cdr3_aa: CASSPGGVAAEAFF

v_call: TRBV27
j_call: TRBJ2-7
clone_size: NA
d_call: TRBD1
cdr3_nt: TGTGCCAGCAGTTTTACCGGGACAGGCCCCCTCTCCTACGAGCAGTACTTC
cdr3_aa: CASSFTGTGPLSYEQYF

v_call: TRBV6-4
j_call: TRBJ2-1
clone_size: once
d_call: TRBD2
cdr3_nt: TGTGCCAGCCGCAGGACTAGCGGCACCTACAATGAGCAGTTCTTC
cdr3_aa: CASRRTSGTYNEQFF

v_call: TRBV30
j_call: TRBJ1-1
clone_size: once
d_call: NA
cdr3_nt: TGTGCCTGGAGTGTACGCACGGGGAAGCCGAACACTGAAGCTTTCTTT
cdr3_aa: CAWSVRTGKPNTEAFF

v_call: TRBV10-3
j_call: TRBJ1-2
clone_size: NA
d_call: TRBD1
cdr3_nt: TGTGCCATCAGGACGGGACAGGGGGCTGGAGGCTACACCTTC
cdr3_aa: CAIRTGQGAGGYTF

v_call: TRBV9
j_call: TRBJ2-5
clone_size: NA
d_call: NA
cdr3_nt: TGTGCCAGCAGCGTAGCTGAGCCGGGGGTGGCCCAGTACTTC
cdr3_aa: CASSVAEPGVAQYF

v_call: TRBV20-1
j_call: TRBJ2-2
clone_size: NA
d_call: NA
cdr3_nt: TGCAGTGCTATTATAAGAGGGGAGCTGTTTTTT
cdr3_aa: CSAIIRGELFF

v_call: TRBV19
j_call: TRBJ1-2
clone_size: NA
d_call: NA
cdr3_nt: TGTGCCAGTAGTCCTCCGGGACGCGTCGTGTATGGCTACACCTTC
cdr3_aa: CASSPPGRVVYGYTF

v_call: TRBV18
j_call: TRBJ2-4
clone_size: NA
d_call: TRBD1
cdr3_nt: TGTGCCAGCTCACCACCTTCGACAGGGCCGAGGAACATTCAGTACTTC
cdr3_aa: CASSPPSTGPRNIQYF

v_call: TRBV15
j_call: TRBJ1-2
clone_size: NA
d_call: TRBD1
cdr3_nt: TGTGCCACCAGCAGAGGAATAGGACAGGGGGCGTTTGGCTACACCTTC
cdr3_aa: CATSRGIGQGAFGYTF

v_call: TRBV28
j_call: TRBJ2-3
clone_size: NA
d_call: TRBD2
cdr3_nt: TGTGCCAGCACCGCCGCGGGGGGGCGATCAGATACGCAGTATTTT
cdr3_aa: CASTAAGGRSDTQYF

v_call: TRBV27
j_call: TRBJ2-6
clone_size: once
d_call: TRBD2
cdr3_nt: TGTGCCACCGCCCGGGGAGCGGGAGTTCGATATGGGGCCAACGTCCTGACTTTC
cdr3_aa: CATARGAGVRYGANVLTF

v_call: TRBV19
j_call: TRBJ2-4
clone_size: NA
d_call: NA
cdr3_nt: TGTGCCAGTAACGGCGGGGTACGACAAAACATTCAGTACTTC
cdr3_aa: CASNGGVRQNIQYF

v_call: TRBV2
j_call: TRBJ2-5
clone_size: NA
d_call: TRBD1
cdr3_nt: TGTGCCAGCAGCAAAATTCGGACAGGGATAAACCCTGAGACCCAGTACTTC
cdr3_aa: CASSKIRTGINPETQYF

v_call: TRBV19
j_call: TRBJ2-2
clone_size: few
d_call: TRBD1
cdr3_nt: TGTGCCAGTATGACGACAGGGATGGTCACCGGGGAGCTGTTTTTT
cdr3_aa: CASMTTGMVTGELFF

v_call: TRBV28
j_call: TRBJ2-2
clone_size: NA
d_call: TRBD2
cdr3_nt: TGTGCCAGCAGAGCCGGGGGGGCGGGCACCGGGGAGCTGTTTTTT
cdr3_aa: CASRAGGAGTGELFF